The clone carrying this T cell receptor (beta chain) showed up many times. Trimming removed 3 bases at V and 2 bases at J, with 16 bases between. Germline V gives CDR1 DFQATT, CDR2 SNEGSKA (reference sequence). This CDR3 has 16 residues. MiXCR, run by TCRdb on the RACE reads, gives a single entry per CDR3 protein. The sample consists of roughly 80,000 distinct CDR3 sequences, 8.6% of them appearing once. The sample originates from a study of human T cells and chemical hapten exposure. Study-level background: The study traced per-sample TCR yield variation mainly to small differences in pooled library volumes.

The time point: healthy volunteer bleed at 6 weeks. It was from unfractionated whole blood that total RNA was extracted. The V gene is TRBV20-1, the J gene TRBJ1-4; perhaps TRBD1 as D (5 bases). This sequence was found in a female donor in good health. Some clones in this sample may be carry-over from other donors' samples. The sample taken for sequencing was whole blood. DNA for the CDR3: TGCAGTGCTAGTATCGGCGGGGACGCGACTAATGAAAAACTGTTTTTT. Protein product: CSASIGGDATNEKLFF.